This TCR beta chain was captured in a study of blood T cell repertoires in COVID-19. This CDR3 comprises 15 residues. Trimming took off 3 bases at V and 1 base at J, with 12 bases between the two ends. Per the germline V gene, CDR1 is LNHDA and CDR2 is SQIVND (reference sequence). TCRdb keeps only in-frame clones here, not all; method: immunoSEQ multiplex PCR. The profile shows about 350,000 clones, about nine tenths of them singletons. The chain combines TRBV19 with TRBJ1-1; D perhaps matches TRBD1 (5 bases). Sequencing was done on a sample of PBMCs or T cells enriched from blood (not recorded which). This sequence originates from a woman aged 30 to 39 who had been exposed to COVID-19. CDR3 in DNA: TGTGCCAGTAGTATGGGCAGGGCCGAGAACACTGAAGCTTTCTTT. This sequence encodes CASSMGRAENTEAFF.